These T cell receptor beta chains were read from a single sample in a study of T cell responses to AZD1222 COVID-19 vaccine. Clones were sequenced by immunoSEQ multiplex PCR, and TCRdb holds only the in-frame ones, with some missing. The table lists 100,000 to 150,000 clones, about nine tenths of them singletons. The specimen was peripheral blood, collected on day 0 of AZD1222 vaccination. These receptors were obtained from an adult in good health. Both conserved end residues are part of each CDR3. A D gene is named only where the DNA matches it firmly. Size values are once, few and many counts, or a class for expanded clones, and some rows have none.

d_gene: -; v_gene: TRBV6-6; j_gene: TRBJ1-6; abundance: once; CDR3nt: TGTGCCAGCAGTCGGCCAGGGAAAATCAGTGTTGACAATTCACCCCTCCACTTT; CDR3aa: CASSRPGKISVDNSPLHF
d_gene: -; v_gene: TRBV19; j_gene: TRBJ2-3; abundance: once; CDR3nt: TGTGCCAGTAGTACCCCTTGGCGGGGCACAGATACGCAGTATTTT; CDR3aa: CASSTPWRGTDTQYF
d_gene: -; v_gene: TRBV7-6; j_gene: TRBJ2-7; abundance: -; CDR3nt: TGTGCCAGCAGCCACGGGGGGCGGGGACGGGCTGAGCAGTACTTC; CDR3aa: CASSHGGRGRAEQYF
d_gene: -; v_gene: TRBV28; j_gene: TRBJ2-2; abundance: -; CDR3nt: TGTGCCAGCAGACGGCAGGGTCTTGCCGGGGAGCTGTTTTTT; CDR3aa: CASRRQGLAGELFF
d_gene: -; v_gene: TRBV9; j_gene: TRBJ2-3; abundance: -; CDR3nt: TGTGCCAGCAGCGTAGTGGGGGCCACAGATACGCAGTATTTT; CDR3aa: CASSVVGATDTQYF
d_gene: TRBD1; v_gene: TRBV7-2; j_gene: TRBJ2-7; abundance: -; CDR3nt: TGTGCCAGCAGCTTAGATACCGGGACAGGGTACTACGAGCAGTACTTC; CDR3aa: CASSLDTGTGYYEQYF
d_gene: -; v_gene: TRBV20-1; j_gene: TRBJ1-2; abundance: -; CDR3nt: TGCAGTGCTAGTGGGGGTTACGGGTCCTATGGCTACACCTTC; CDR3aa: CSASGGYGSYGYTF
d_gene: -; v_gene: TRBV3-1/TRBV3-2; j_gene: TRBJ2-2; abundance: -; CDR3nt: TGTGCCAGCAGCCTCAGGGACAACACCGGGGAGCTGTTTTTT; CDR3aa: CASSLRDNTGELFF
d_gene: -; v_gene: TRBV30; j_gene: TRBJ1-4; abundance: -; CDR3nt: TGTGCCTGGAGACGGGTCCCAGGGGATGAAAAACTGTTTTTT; CDR3aa: CAWRRVPGDEKLFF
d_gene: -; v_gene: TRBV28; j_gene: TRBJ2-7; abundance: once; CDR3nt: TGTGCCAGCAGTCGGGACCCTAGAAGTTACTCCTACGAGCAGTACTTC; CDR3aa: CASSRDPRSYSYEQYF
d_gene: -; v_gene: TRBV29-1; j_gene: TRBJ2-3; abundance: few; CDR3nt: TGCAGCGTTGATACAGATACGCAGTATTTT; CDR3aa: CSVDTDTQYF
d_gene: -; v_gene: TRBV2; j_gene: TRBJ2-1; abundance: -; CDR3nt: TGTGCCAGCAGTGCTGGTCCTCCCATATACAATGAGCAGTTCTTC; CDR3aa: CASSAGPPIYNEQFF
d_gene: -; v_gene: TRBV11-2; j_gene: TRBJ1-2; abundance: -; CDR3nt: TGTGCCAGCAGCGTGCTCATGGCTTCTTATGGCTACACCTTC; CDR3aa: CASSVLMASYGYTF
d_gene: -; v_gene: TRBV7-6; j_gene: TRBJ2-1; abundance: -; CDR3nt: TGTGCCAGCAGCTTAGTCGTGGTTTCCTACAATGAGCAGTTCTTC; CDR3aa: CASSLVVVSYNEQFF
d_gene: -; v_gene: TRBV12-3/TRBV12-4; j_gene: TRBJ2-5; abundance: -; CDR3nt: TGTGCCAGCAGTATCGGCGGTCGGGAGACCCAGTACTTC; CDR3aa: CASSIGGRETQYF
d_gene: TRBD1; v_gene: TRBV19; j_gene: TRBJ1-3; abundance: -; CDR3nt: TGTGCCAGTAGCCAGAGCGGGACAGGGGGAAACCCTCTCTGGGAAAACACCATATATTTT; CDR3aa: CASSQSGTGGNPLWENTIYF